This T cell receptor beta chain was retrieved from a study of regulatory T cells in long-lasting Graves disease. Regarding the study as a whole: When disease was persistent, TRBV28, TRBJ1-2 and TRBJ2-5 were the favored segments.

V dropped 4 bases and J dropped 2 bases, with 12 bases sitting between them. CDR1 is GTSNPN and CDR2 is SVGIG in the germline V gene (reference sequence). The CDR3 loop spans 14 amino acids. TCR beta libraries were built with iRepertoire HTBI primers and Arm-PCR of CDR3 regions. In TCRdb, the multiplex PCR reads were re-called with MiXCR into one record per CDR3 protein. Seen here are 550,000 to 700,000 distinct CDR3 sequences, approximately 16% observed once, and the top ten hold more than 10%. Regarding time point: newly diagnosed GD, antithyroid drugs for less than 3 months. PBMCs were the source of the RNA used for TCR sequencing. This clonotype was seen many times. No antigen is known for it. This same sample was also part of a study on T cells in Graves' hyperthyroidism and ophthalmopathy. That work contributes: Researchers defined stable Graves' hyperthyroidism as no ophthalmopathy progression within 18 months. Hyperthyroidism was newly diagnosed in patients aged 18 to 65 (duration under 2 months). Diagnosing involved the use of clinical symptoms, serum thyroxine and TRAb, thyroid ultrasound and orbital computed tomography.

The specimen comprised peripheral blood mononuclear cells (PBMCs), sampled at new diagnosis, from a patient treated with antithyroid drugs. The chain combines TRBV30 with TRBJ2-1; no clear D. The source is a man in his late teens or twenties with Graves disease. CDR3 DNA sequence: TGTGCCTGGACTCAACTAAGGACCTACAATGAGCAGTTCTTC. Translating it yields CAWTQLRTYNEQFF.